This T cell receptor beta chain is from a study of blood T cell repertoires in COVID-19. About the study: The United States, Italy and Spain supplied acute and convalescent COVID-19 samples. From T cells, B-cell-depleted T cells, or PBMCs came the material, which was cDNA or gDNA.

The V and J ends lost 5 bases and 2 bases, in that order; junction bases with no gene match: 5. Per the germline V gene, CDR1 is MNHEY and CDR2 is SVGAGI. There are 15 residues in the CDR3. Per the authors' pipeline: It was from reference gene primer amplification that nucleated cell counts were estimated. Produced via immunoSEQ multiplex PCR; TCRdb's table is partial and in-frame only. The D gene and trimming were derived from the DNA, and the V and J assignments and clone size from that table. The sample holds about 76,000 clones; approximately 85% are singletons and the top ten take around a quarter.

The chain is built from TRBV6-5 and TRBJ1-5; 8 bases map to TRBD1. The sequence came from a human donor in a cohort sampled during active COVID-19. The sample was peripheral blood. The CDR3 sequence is CASSLPGQGNQPQHF. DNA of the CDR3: TGTGCCAGCAGTCTCCCGGGACAGGGCAATCAGCCCCAGCATTTT.